The 20 T cell receptor beta chains below come from one sample, sequenced in a study of T cell repertoires in cytomegalovirus infection. TCRdb recomputed calls from the reads with MiXCR, one row per CDR3 protein. This sample has hundreds of thousands of distinct CDR3 sequences, with 15% to 20% found just once. Sequencing was done on a sample of PBMCs. The receptors were sampled from a human donor in good health (CMV status not recorded). Some clones in this sample may be carry-over from other donors' samples.

The chain carries TRBV12-3 or TRBV12-4 and TRBJ1-1; D is unresolved. This CDR3 has 13 amino acids. Trimming took off 5 bases at V and 1 base at J, with 8 bases between the two ends. CDR3 sequence: CASSRQQNTEAFF. Here the CDR3 DNA reads TGTGCCAGCAGTCGACAACAGAACACTGAAGCTTTCTTT.

The genes are TRBV7-9 and TRBJ2-5; the D gene is possibly TRBD2 (6 bases). The germline V and J ends were trimmed by 6 bases and 4 bases, with 12 bases remaining between them. Germline assignment: CDR1 SEHNR and CDR2 FQNEAQ (reference sequence). The CDR3 extends over 13 amino acids. The CDR3 DNA follows: TGTGCCAGCAGGACTAGTATCGGAGAGACCCAGTACTTC. Translation gives CASRTSIGETQYF. Variable domain in full (rest from reference TRBV7-9 and TRBJ2-5): DTGVSQNPRHKITKRGQNVTFRCDPISEHNRLYWYRQTLGQGPEFLTYFQNEAQLEKSRLLSDRFSAERPKGSFSTLEIQRTEQGDSAMYLCASRTSIGETQYFGPGTRLLVL.

This clonotype was seen repeatedly, ten times or more. V usage is TRBV7-6 and J usage is TRBJ1-4; D remains unclear. The germline V gene has CDR1 SGHVS and CDR2 FNYEAQ. Trimming removed 5 bases at V and 8 bases at J, with 18 bases between. The CDR3 has 15 amino acids. The CDR3 loop is CASSPQRGRGEKLFF. The CDR3, as DNA: TGTGCCAGCAGCCCTCAACGGGGAAGAGGGGAAAAACTGTTTTTT.

This clonotype was counted only a few times. The J gene is TRBJ2-7, the V gene TRBV5-1, with TRBD1 identical over 7 bases. After removal of 4 bases from V and 3 bases from J, the junction contained 7 bases not matched to a gene. From germline, CDR1 is SGHRS and CDR2 YFSETQ. The CDR3 is 14 residues long. This CDR3 reads CASSIRGQVYEQYF. The CDR3 DNA reads as TGCGCCAGCAGCATCCGTGGACAGGTCTACGAGCAGTACTTC.

This clonotype was seen a handful of times. The rearrangement joins TRBV27 to TRBJ2-4, with 9 bases aligning to TRBD2. Unmatched junction bases numbered 5, after V lost 2 bases and J lost 6 bases. In germline, CDR1 is MNHEY, CDR2 SMNVEV (reference sequence). The CDR3 sequence is 15 residues long. Written as DNA, the CDR3 is TGTGCCAGCAGTTTACGCCTAGCGGGGCCAAACATTCAGTACTTC. This translates into CASSLRLAGPNIQYF.

This clonotype was observed at least ten times. V is TRBV7-6 and J is TRBJ1-4; a possible D gene is TRBD1 (5 bases). Germline V CDR1 and CDR2: SGHVS, FNYEAQ. V was cut by 5 bases and J by 5 bases, with 9 bases left in between. CDR3 length equals 13 residues. The CDR3 loop is CASSRDPNEKLFF. The CDR3 DNA is TGTGCCAGCAGCCGGGACCCGAATGAAAAACTGTTTTTT.

This clonotype was counted many times. V usage is TRBV2 and J usage is TRBJ2-7; TRBD2 aligns across 10 bases. Germline assignment: CDR1 SNHLY and CDR2 FYNNEI. The CDR3 has 14 residues. V lost 5 bases and J lost 4; bases outside the gene matches: 5. CDR3 sequence reads: CASSSSGRGYEQYF. In DNA, the CDR3 is TGTGCCAGCAGTTCAAGCGGGAGGGGGTACGAGCAGTACTTC.

The chain carries TRBV20-1 and TRBJ2-3, with 9 nucleotides matching TRBD2. Trimming removed 3 bases from V and 2 bases from J; junction bases left unmatched: 3. Per germline, CDR1 DFQATT and CDR2 SNEGSKA (reference sequence). The CDR3 loop spans 14 amino acids. The CDR3 coding sequence is TGCAGTGCTAGTCTAGCGGGAAACACAGATACGCAGTATTTT. Translated, it gives CSASLAGNTDTQYF.

This clonotype was found many times. The V and J genes are TRBV28 and TRBJ2-3, with D tentatively TRBD1 (5 bases). V lost 3 bases to trimming and J lost 4 bases, with 11 bases between them. CDR1 and CDR2 from the germline V gene are MDHEN and SYDVKM. The CDR3 consists of 14 residues. CDR3: CASSLGLSPDTQYF. The DNA of the CDR3 is TGTGCCAGCAGTTTGGGGCTATCCCCAGATACGCAGTATTTT.

The chain is built from TRBV19 and TRBJ1-5, with D uncertain. V dropped 5 bases and J dropped 5 bases, with 16 bases sitting between them. CDR1 and CDR2 from the germline V gene are LNHDA and SQIVND (reference sequence). The CDR3 length is 15 residues. The CDR3 region is CASSDRLGGYQPQHF. In DNA, the CDR3 is TGTGCCAGTAGTGACCGACTGGGAGGCTATCAGCCCCAGCATTTT. Based on the CDR3 plus reference TRBV19 and TRBJ1-5, the full variable domain is DGGITQSPKYLFRKEGQNVTLSCEQNLNHDAMYWYRQDPGQGLRLIYYSQIVNDFQKGDIAEGYSVSREKKESFPLTVTSAQKNPTAFYLCASSDRLGGYQPQHFGDGTRLSIL.

This clonotype was observed many times. The V gene is TRBV7-2, the J gene TRBJ2-7; D remains ambiguous. The CDR3 has 15 residues. Between the trimmed V and J ends, which lost 4 bases and 0 bases, there was a span of 13 bases. CDR1 is SGHTA, CDR2 FQGNSA, per germline. CDR3 amino acids: CASSSNKGSSYEQYF. In nucleotides, the CDR3 is TGTGCCAGCAGCTCCAATAAGGGCAGCTCCTACGAGCAGTACTTC.

This clonotype was detected a few times. The chain employs TRBV15 and TRBJ1-5; TRBD1 matches at 8 bases. Germline-derived CDR1 and CDR2 are LNHNV and YYDKDF (reference sequence). V was pared by 3 bases and J by 11 bases, with 9 bases of the junction left unmatched. This CDR3 contains 14 residues. In nucleotides, the CDR3 is TGTGCCACCAGCAGTGGGACAGGACGTAGGGCCCAGCATTTT. Its translation: CATSSGTGRRAQHF.

The table lists this clonotype with many counts. This chain joins TRBV10-3 and TRBJ2-3; D might be TRBD2 (6 bases). The CDR3 loop spans 16 amino acids. Trimming cost V 6 bases and J 0 bases, with 16 bases left between them. Germline assignment: CDR1 ENHRY and CDR2 SYGVKD. CDR3 nucleotides: TGTGCCATCAGGAAAAACCGGGACTCCAGCACAGATACGCAGTATTTT. This codes for CAIRKNRDSSTDTQYF.

There are many counts of this clonotype. This chain links TRBV7-2 with TRBJ2-5, with D perhaps TRBD1 (6 bases). V lost 4 bases and J lost 2, with 14 bases in between. CDR3 size: 15 residues. Germline CDR1 is SGHTA and CDR2 is FQGNSA. The chain's CDR3 is CASSSQTGQQETQYF. CDR3 coding DNA: TGTGCCAGCAGCTCCCAGACAGGCCAGCAAGAGACCCAGTACTTC.

The V call is TRBV10-3, the J call TRBJ2-2; D is tentatively TRBD1 or TRBD2 (5 bases each). The germline V gene encodes CDR1 ENHRY and CDR2 SYGVKD. Trimming removed 4 bases from V and 3 bases from J, with 12 bases in between. The CDR3 covers 15 residues. The CDR3 DNA reads TGTGCCATCAGTGTGGGACGGTTCGACACCGGGGAGCTGTTTTTT. Translating it yields CAISVGRFDTGELFF.

The table lists this clonotype with many counts. This rearrangement joins TRBV7-2 to TRBJ1-4; maybe TRBD1 (6 bases). This CDR3 contains 16 residues. Germline V gives CDR1 SGHTA, CDR2 FQGNSA. Deletions cut 3 bases from V and 8 bases from J, with 19 bases between. Here the CDR3 DNA reads TGTGCCAGCAGCTTGGACGACAGGCTAGGGAGCGAAAAACTGTTTTTT. This gives the protein CASSLDDRLGSEKLFF. Using reference TRBV7-2 and TRBJ1-4 for the parts outside the CDR3, the full variable domain is GAGVSQSPSNKVTEKGKDVELRCDPISGHTALYWYRQSLGQGLEFLIYFQGNSAPDKSGLPSDRFSAERTGGSVSTLTIQRTQQEDSAVYLCASSLDDRLGSEKLFFGSGTQLSVL.

The chain uses TRBV6-6 and TRBJ1-6; D may be TRBD1 (5 bases). The CDR3 totals 14 residues. Per the germline V gene, CDR1 is MNHNY and CDR2 is SVGAGI (reference sequence). With 6 bases removed from V and 9 bases from J, the gap between germline ends came to 15 bases. The CDR3: CASSPAGRASPLHF. The CDR3 nucleotides read TGTGCCAGCAGCCCAGCAGGGAGGGCTTCACCCCTCCACTTT.

This clonotype has at least ten counts. The CDR3 protein is CASSMDSNQPQHF. The CDR3 region has the DNA TGTGCCAGCAGCATGGATAGCAATCAGCCCCAGCATTTT. V gene TRBV7-2 combines with J gene TRBJ1-5; no clear D. The V gene's germline CDR1 is SGHTA and CDR2 FQGNSA. The CDR3 sequence is 13 residues long. Trimming removed 5 bases from V and 0 bases from J, with 5 bases in between.

Ten or more counts support this clonotype. This chain joins TRBV12-3 or TRBV12-4 and TRBJ1-6; tentatively, D is TRBD1 (5 bases). There are 15 residues in the CDR3. The V end lost 3 bases, the J end lost 10 bases, and 16 bases lay between the germline ends. Here the CDR3 reads CASSLGPGARSPLHF. CDR3 nucleotides: TGTGCCAGCAGTTTGGGACCGGGAGCACGATCACCCCTCCACTTT.

This chain connects TRBV7-2 to TRBJ1-5; D gene uncertain. CDR3 size: 16 residues. Trimming shortened V by 1 base and J by 1 base, and 11 bases separated the two germline ends. CDR1 is SGHTA and CDR2 is FQGNSA in the germline V gene. The CDR3 DNA follows: TGTGCCAGCAGCTTAGTGGCGGGCGGGAGCAATCAGCCCCAGCATTTT. The encoded protein is CASSLVAGGSNQPQHF. The variable domain in full, with the rest retrieved from reference TRBV7-2 and TRBJ1-5, is GAGVSQSPSNKVTEKGKDVELRCDPISGHTALYWYRQSLGQGLEFLIYFQGNSAPDKSGLPSDRFSAERTGGSVSTLTIQRTQQEDSAVYLCASSLVAGGSNQPQHFGDGTRLSIL.